The 24 T cell receptor beta chains reported below all come from one sample, sequenced in a study of blood T cell repertoires in COVID-19. Generated by immunoSEQ multiplex PCR, the TCRdb table keeps only in-frame clones and is missing some. The sample has some 360,000 clones; approximately 89% are singletons. Sequenced: peripheral blood. All receptors come from a woman aged 55-75 years with COVID-19, enrolled during active disease.

V and J are TRBV23-1 and TRBJ1-2, with 8 nucleotides matching TRBD1. TRBV23-1 is an ORF, and what it does is uncertain. The trim removed 3 bases at V and 2 bases at J, leaving 14 bases unmatched. The CDR3 runs 18 residues. CDR3 in DNA: TGCGCCAGCAGTCAGGGGGTAACCTCGGACAGGGTGAACTATGGCTACACCTTC. Translated, it gives CASSQGVTSDRVNYGYTF.

This clone appeared once. The V gene is TRBV5-5, the J gene TRBJ1-6, with TRBD1 matching 7 bases. The germline V gene encodes CDR1 SGHKS and CDR2 YYEKEE (reference sequence). Trimming cost V 3 bases and J 7 bases; bases outside gene matches: 10. The CDR3 runs to 16 residues. The CDR3 sequence: CASSSRAGTANSPLHF. Here the CDR3 DNA reads TGTGCCAGCAGCTCGAGGGCAGGGACAGCCAATTCACCCCTCCACTTT.

The V call is TRBV2, the J call TRBJ2-3; 12 nucleotides agree with TRBD1. The CDR3 sequence is 15 residues long. The germline CDR1 and CDR2 sequences are SNHLY and FYNNEI. The V and J ends lost 6 bases and 5 bases, in that order; junction bases with no gene match: 6. The DNA of the CDR3 is TGTGCCAGCAGCCGCGGGACAGGGGGCAAAGATACGCAGTATTTT. Residues: CASSRGTGGKDTQYF. Full variable domain (rest looked up from reference TRBV2 and TRBJ2-3): EPEVTQTPSHQVTQMGQEVILRCVPISNHLYFYWYRQILGQKVEFLVSFYNNEISEKSEIFDDQFSVERPDGSNFTLKIRSTKLEDSAMYFCASSRGTGGKDTQYFGPGTRLTVL.

This sequence joins TRBV3-1 (or the pseudogene TRBV3-2) and TRBJ1-6; 10 nucleotides line up with TRBD1. Germline CDR1 LGHDT, CDR2 YNNKEL (reference sequence). V shed 6 bases and J 7 bases; nucleotides not matched to a gene: 6. The CDR3 is 15 amino acids. The CDR3 DNA is TGTGCCAGCAGTGCAACGGGACAGGGGAATTCACCCCTCCACTTT. It is translated as CASSATGQGNSPLHF.

The rearrangement uses TRBV11-2 and TRBJ2-3, with a possible D match to TRBD1 (5 bases). Germline CDR1 SGHAT, CDR2 FQNNGV. The CDR3 has 14 amino acids. V was trimmed by 6 bases and J by 2 bases, leaving 12 bases between them. Here the CDR3 DNA reads TGTGCCAGCAGATTCACAGGAGTCACAGATACGCAGTATTTT. This translates into CASRFTGVTDTQYF.

The chain carries TRBV9 and TRBJ2-1, with 8 bases identical to TRBD2. CDR1 is SGDLS, CDR2 YYNGEE, per germline. V was pared by 6 bases and J by 1 base, with 6 bases of the junction left unmatched. The CDR3 is 15 amino acids. CDR3: CASTPTSGSYNEQFF. CDR3 in DNA: TGTGCCAGCACCCCCACTAGCGGATCCTACAATGAGCAGTTCTTC. The full variable domain, completed using reference TRBV9 and TRBJ2-1, is DSGVTQTPKHLITATGQRVTLRCSPRSGDLSVYWYQQSLDQGLQFLIQYYNGEERAKGNILERFSAQQFPDLHSELNLSSLELGDSALYFCASTPTSGSYNEQFFGPGTRLTVL.

V is TRBV5-1 and J is TRBJ1-2; unclear D gene. V gave up 2 bases and J gave up 0 bases, with 5 bases separating them. This CDR3 region has 13 residues. CDR1 is SGHRS and CDR2 is YFSETQ in the germline V gene. This CDR3 reads CASSFGANYGYTF. The CDR3 region has the DNA TGCGCCAGCAGCTTCGGGGCTAACTATGGCTACACCTTC.

As concerns this clone: Other DNA sequences in this specimen translate into the identical CDR3. This CDR3 reads CASSYGRGSYEQYF. The CDR3 DNA follows: TGTGCCAGCAGTTACGGCAGGGGGTCCTACGAGCAGTACTTC. V usage is TRBV6-5 and J usage is TRBJ2-7, with 7 bases aligning to TRBD1. This CDR3 comprises 14 residues. Germline-derived CDR1 and CDR2 are MNHEY and SVGAGI. J gave up 1 base and V 2 bases, and 2 bases lay outside the gene matches.

The gene calls are TRBV10-3 and TRBJ1-2; TRBD1 matches at 8 bases. Germline V gene lookup returns CDR1 ENHRY and CDR2 SYGVKD. The CDR3 runs 13 residues. V lost 2 bases to trimming and J lost 5 bases; unmatched junction nucleotides: 1. The CDR3 DNA is TGTGCCATCAGTGAGCAGGGGGCGTATGGCTACACCTTC. Translation gives CAISEQGAYGYTF.

In its sample, this clone was seen once. This chain links TRBV5-1 with TRBJ2-1, with 9 bases matching TRBD2. Trimming removed 0 bases from V and 2 bases from J; junction bases left unmatched: 6. The germline gives CDR1 SGHRS, CDR2 YFSETQ. This CDR3 is built from 17 residues. The CDR3 nucleotides read TGCGCCAGCAGCTTGGTTGGAGCGGGGGGAACCTACAATGAGCAGTTCTTC. Encoded protein: CASSLVGAGGTYNEQFF.

The rearrangement uses TRBV15 and TRBJ2-3; weak D call: TRBD2 (7 bases). V gave up 0 bases and J gave up 2 bases, with 12 bases separating them. This CDR3 is built from 16 residues. The germline CDR1 and CDR2 sequences are LNHNV and YYDKDF (reference sequence). CDR3 sequence (DNA): TGTGCCACCAGCAGAGATCCTGGGGGGGCCACAGATACGCAGTATTTT. It yields the protein CATSRDPGGATDTQYF.

The CDR3 DNA is TGTGCCAGCAGCCGACAGGATCTGAACACTGAAGCTTTCTTT. This sequence encodes CASSRQDLNTEAFF. This chain connects TRBV3-1 (or the pseudogene TRBV3-2) to TRBJ1-1; possible D gene TRBD1, 6 bases. Germline V gene lookup returns CDR1 LGHDT and CDR2 YNNKEL (reference sequence). Trimming cost V 4 bases and J 0 bases, with 9 bases left between them. This CDR3 region has 14 residues.

The chain links TRBV9 to TRBJ2-5; D gene uncertain. The CDR3 sequence is 12 residues long. V gave up 3 bases and J gave up 3 bases, with 6 bases separating them. CDR1 SGDLS and CDR2 YYNGEE come from the germline V gene. CDR3: CASSGGKETQYF. In DNA form, the CDR3 reads TGTGCCAGCAGCGGCGGTAAAGAGACCCAGTACTTC.

Note on this clone: Other DNA variants within this sample encode the same CDR3. The chain couples TRBV9 to TRBJ2-5; D gene ambiguous. The CDR3 loop spans 13 amino acids. V was shortened by 3 bases and J by 5 bases, with 11 bases between the two germline ends. The V gene's germline CDR1 is SGDLS and CDR2 YYNGEE. CDR3 sequence: CASSAGGRETQYF. The CDR3 nucleotides read TGTGCCAGCAGCGCGGGTGGAAGGGAGACCCAGTACTTC.

This rearrangement joins TRBV4-1 to TRBJ1-6; no firm D call. There are 13 residues in the CDR3. CDR1 is MGHRA and CDR2 is YSYEKL in the germline V gene. V shed 5 bases and J shed 8 bases, with 10 bases lying between them. CDR3 loop: CASSEGPYSPLHF. DNA for the CDR3: TGCGCCAGCAGCGAAGGGCCTTATTCACCCCTCCACTTT.

This rearrangement joins TRBV15 to TRBJ1-2; D unclear. In germline, CDR1 is LNHNV, CDR2 YYDKDF (reference sequence). With 0 bases removed from V and 1 base from J, the gap between germline ends came to 9 bases. The CDR3 extends over 15 amino acids. The CDR3 region has the DNA TGTGCCACCAGCAGAGATCCCACAGTTAACTATGGCTACACCTTC. Protein sequence: CATSRDPTVNYGYTF.

This chain links TRBV3-1 (or the pseudogene TRBV3-2) with TRBJ1-3; no firm D call. Germline-derived CDR1 and CDR2 are LGHDT and YNNKEL (reference sequence). Trimming shortened V by 1 base and J by 4 bases, and 5 bases separated the two germline ends. The CDR3 consists of 13 residues. This CDR3 reads CASSQAQGNTIYF. In nucleotides, the CDR3 is TGTGCCAGCAGCCAAGCACAAGGAAACACCATATATTTT.

This sequence joins TRBV5-1 and TRBJ1-4, with D maybe TRBD1 (6 bases). Trimming took 0 bases from V and 10 from J, leaving 19 bases between them. CDR1 and CDR2 from the germline V gene are SGHRS and YFSETQ. The CDR3 totals 16 residues. This chain's CDR3 is CASSLAMGAQGAKLFF. CDR3 bases: TGCGCCAGCAGCTTGGCGATGGGGGCCCAAGGGGCAAAACTGTTTTTT.

This clone was detected only once. The chain recombines TRBV19 with TRBJ1-5; TRBD1 agrees at 8 bases. Germline trimming cut 3 bases from V and 6 bases from J; bases unmatched to any gene: 1. Germline lookup yields CDR1 LNHDA and CDR2 SQIVND (reference sequence). The CDR3 contains 13 residues. The CDR3 is CASSIQGAQPQHF. The CDR3 nucleotides are TGTGCCAGTAGTATTCAGGGGGCTCAGCCCCAGCATTTT.

In its sample, this clone was seen a few times. The gene calls are TRBV5-4 and TRBJ2-7; 12 bases agree with TRBD2. This CDR3 spans 17 amino acids. Unmatched junction bases numbered 8, after V lost 4 bases and J lost 0 bases. From germline, CDR1 is SGHNT and CDR2 YYREEE (reference sequence). In DNA, the CDR3 is TGTGCCAGCAGCACAGGACTAGCGGGGAGGAGCTCCTACGAGCAGTACTTC. It specifies CASSTGLAGRSSYEQYF. The whole variable domain, filled in from reference TRBV5-4 and TRBJ2-7, reads ETGVTQSPTHLIKTRGQQVTLRCSSQSGHNTVSWYQQALGQGPQFIFQYYREEENGRGNFPPRFSGLQFPNYSSELNVNALELDDSALYLCASSTGLAGRSSYEQYFGPGTRLTVT.

The rearrangement joins TRBV27 to TRBJ2-3; D is unresolved. Germline assignment: CDR1 MNHEY and CDR2 SMNVEV (reference sequence). The V end was cut by 5 bases, the J end by 2 bases, with 8 bases between. CDR3 length: 13 amino acids. The CDR3: CASSPTSTDTQYF. CDR3 bases: TGTGCCAGCAGTCCCACATCCACAGATACGCAGTATTTT.

Here the CDR3 DNA reads TGTGCCAGTAGTATCGGGACAGGGGGCATCTGGGGGACTGAAGCTTTCTTT. It yields the protein CASSIGTGGIWGTEAFF. The chain carries TRBV19 and TRBJ1-1, with 12 bases that match TRBD1. Looked up from germline, CDR1 is LNHDA and CDR2 is SQIVND (reference sequence). V gave up 3 bases and J gave up 5 bases; unmatched junction bases: 10. CDR3 length: 17 residues.

This clone was recorded at least ten times. The J gene is TRBJ2-7, the V gene TRBV28, with TRBD1 identical over 9 bases. Germline-derived CDR1 and CDR2 are MDHEN and SYDVKM. The V segment lost 4 bases and the J segment 5 bases; nucleotides outside the gene matches: 9. This CDR3 is built from 15 residues. CDR3 sequence (DNA): TGTGCCAGCAGTTCTCCGGGACAGGGATCCCACGAGCAGTACTTC. This sequence encodes CASSSPGQGSHEQYF.

The chain links TRBV5-6 to TRBJ1-6; 7 bases match TRBD1. This CDR3 has 15 residues. CDR1 and CDR2 from the germline V gene are SGHDT and YYEEEE. Trimming cost V 7 bases and J 10 bases; bases outside gene matches: 14. The CDR3 region is CASLKSGGNHSPLHF. Here the CDR3 DNA reads TGTGCCAGCCTAAAATCAGGGGGGAACCACTCACCCCTCCACTTT.